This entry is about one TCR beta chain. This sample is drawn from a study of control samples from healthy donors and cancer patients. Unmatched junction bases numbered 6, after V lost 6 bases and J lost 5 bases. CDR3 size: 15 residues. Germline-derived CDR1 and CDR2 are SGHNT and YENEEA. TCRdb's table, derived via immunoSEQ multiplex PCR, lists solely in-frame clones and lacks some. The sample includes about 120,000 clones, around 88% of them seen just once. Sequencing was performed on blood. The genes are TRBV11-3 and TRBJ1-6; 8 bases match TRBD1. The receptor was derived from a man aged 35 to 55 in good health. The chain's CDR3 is CASRSDRGNNSPLHF. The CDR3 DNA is TGTGCCAGCAGGAGCGACAGGGGTAATAATTCACCCCTCCACTTT. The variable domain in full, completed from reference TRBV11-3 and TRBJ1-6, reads EAGVVQSPRYKIIEKKQPVAFWCNPISGHNTLYWYLQNLGQGPELLIRYENEEAVDDSQLPKDRFSAERLKGVDSTLKIQPAELGDSAVYLCASRSDRGNNSPLHFGNGTRLTVT.